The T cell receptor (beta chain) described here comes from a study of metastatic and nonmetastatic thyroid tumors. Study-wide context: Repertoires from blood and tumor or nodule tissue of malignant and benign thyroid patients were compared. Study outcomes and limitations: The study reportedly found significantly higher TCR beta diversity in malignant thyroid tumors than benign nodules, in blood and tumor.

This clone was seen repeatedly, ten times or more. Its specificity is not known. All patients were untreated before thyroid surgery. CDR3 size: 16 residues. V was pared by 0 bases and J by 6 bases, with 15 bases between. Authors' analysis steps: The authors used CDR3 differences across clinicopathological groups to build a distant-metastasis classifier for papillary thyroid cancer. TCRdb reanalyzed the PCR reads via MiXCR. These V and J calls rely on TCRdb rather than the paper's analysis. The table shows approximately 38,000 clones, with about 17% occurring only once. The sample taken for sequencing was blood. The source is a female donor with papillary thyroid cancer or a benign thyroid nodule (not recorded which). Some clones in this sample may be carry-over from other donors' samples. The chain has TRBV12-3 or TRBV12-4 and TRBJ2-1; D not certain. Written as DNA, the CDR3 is TGTGCCAGCAGTTTAGCGCTAAAACAGACGGCCAATGAGCAGTTCTTC. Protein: CASSLALKQTANEQFF.